This T cell receptor (beta chain) was recorded in a study of shared clonotypes between healthy human individuals. TCRdb's copy holds only in-frame clones and misses some; the assay was immunoSEQ multiplex PCR. The sample includes roughly 410,000 clones, just over 95% of them seen just once. V was pared by 2 bases and J by 5 bases, with 5 bases of the junction left unmatched. Germline values: CDR1 MNHNY, CDR2 SVGAGI (reference sequence). The CDR3 spans 14 residues. This clonotype was sampled from a man aged 30 to 45 in good health. The sample comprised memory CD8+ T cells sorted from blood. Stated subset: CD45RO+ cells pooled with CCR7-negative TemRA cells. V gene TRBV6-6 combines with J gene TRBJ2-5, with 7 nucleotides matching TRBD1. The chain's CDR3 is CASSYRGQGETQYF. The DNA for the CDR3 is TGTGCCAGCAGTTACAGGGGGCAGGGGGAGACCCAGTACTTC.